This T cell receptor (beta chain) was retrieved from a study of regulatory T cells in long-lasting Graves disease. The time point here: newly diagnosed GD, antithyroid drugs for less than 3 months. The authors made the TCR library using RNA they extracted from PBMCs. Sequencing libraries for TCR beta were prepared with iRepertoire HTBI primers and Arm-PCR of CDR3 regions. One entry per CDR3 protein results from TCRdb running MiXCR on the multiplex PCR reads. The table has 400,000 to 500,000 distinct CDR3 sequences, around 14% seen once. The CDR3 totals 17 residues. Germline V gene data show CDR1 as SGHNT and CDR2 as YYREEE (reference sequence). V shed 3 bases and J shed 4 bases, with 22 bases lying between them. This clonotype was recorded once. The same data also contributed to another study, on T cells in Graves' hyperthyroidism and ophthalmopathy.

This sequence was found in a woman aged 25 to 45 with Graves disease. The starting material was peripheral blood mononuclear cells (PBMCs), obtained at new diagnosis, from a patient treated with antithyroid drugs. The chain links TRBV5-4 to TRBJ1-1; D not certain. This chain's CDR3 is CASSSSPERVVVTEAFF. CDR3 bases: TGTGCCAGCAGCTCTTCCCCCGAAAGGGTGGTGGTCACTGAAGCTTTCTTT. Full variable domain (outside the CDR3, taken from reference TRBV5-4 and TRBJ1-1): ETGVTQSPTHLIKTRGQQVTLRCSSQSGHNTVSWYQQALGQGPQFIFQYYREEENGRGNFPPRFSGLQFPNYSSELNVNALELDDSALYLCASSSSPERVVVTEAFFGQGTRLTVV.